Below, 29 T cell receptor beta chains from the same sample are listed, as sequenced in a study of T cell clonality in common variable immunodeficiency. The data were produced by immunoSEQ multiplex PCR, yet TCRdb's version contains in-frame clones alone and is incomplete. Reported are 35,000 to 50,000 clones, none seen only once; the ten largest carry approximately 2%. Sequencing was done on a sample of peripheral blood mononuclear cells. These receptors originate from a person aged 18 to 70 in good health.

This clone was seen ten or more times. The CDR3 goes on 3 residues after the read ends, and that part is filled in from the germline J gene. V usage is TRBV11-3 and J usage is TRBJ2-1; TRBD1 might be the D (6 bases). Trimming pared 0 bases from V and 6 bases from J, leaving 12 bases between. Germline V gene lookup returns CDR1 SGHNT and CDR2 YENEEA. The CDR3 extends over 15 amino acids. The CDR3 protein is CASSLDRAGVNEQFF. Incomplete CDR3 DNA: TGTGCCAGCAGCTTAGATCGAGCAGGGGTCAATGAG. The entire variable domain, with the rest obtained from reference TRBV11-3 and TRBJ2-1, is as follows: EAGVVQSPRYKIIEKKQPVAFWCNPISGHNTLYWYLQNLGQGPELLIRYENEEAVDDSQLPKDRFSAERLKGVDSTLKIQPAELGDSAVYLCASSLDRAGVNEQFFGPGTRLTVL.

This clone appeared many times. From the germline J gene comes the end of the CDR3, since the read stops 3 residues before it. The chain has TRBV2 and TRBJ2-2, with TRBD1 matching over 9 bases. Germline values: CDR1 SNHLY, CDR2 FYNNEI. CDR3 size: 14 residues. Trimming removed 7 bases from V and 10 bases from J; junction bases left unmatched: 10. The part of the CDR3 DNA that was read is TGTGCCAGCAATGTCGGACAGGGGAAAGAGGAG. It is translated as CASNVGQGKEE. The full CDR3 protein is CASNVGQGKEELFF.

This clone has at least ten counts. The read gets to within 3 residues of the CDR3 end, and the germline J gene fills in the rest. This chain uses TRBV7-9 with TRBJ2-3; TRBD1 agrees at 7 bases. CDR3 size: 14 residues. After removal of 5 bases from V and 4 bases from J, the junction contained 6 bases not matched to a gene. Germline V gene lookup returns CDR1 SEHNR and CDR2 FQNEAQ (reference sequence). CDR3 loop: CASSPDRRSDTQYF. The sequenced CDR3 bases are TGTGCCAGCAGCCCGGACAGGCGGTCAGATACG.

Ten or more counts support this clone. CDR3 bases read: TGTGCCAGCAAAGGACAGGCTGGGGCCGAGACC. Translation: CASKGQAGAET. The whole CDR3 is CASKGQAGAETQYF. The chain recombines TRBV2 with TRBJ2-5; TRBD1 agrees at 7 bases. With the read ending 3 residues before the CDR3 end, the germline J gene is used to fill in that end. V lost 7 bases and J lost 5; bases outside the gene matches: 10. Germline CDR1 and CDR2: SNHLY and FYNNEI. This CDR3 has 14 amino acids.

Regarding this clone: From the germline J gene comes the end of the CDR3, since the read stops 3 residues before it. The V call is TRBV5-1, the J call TRBJ2-5; no reliable D call. Per the germline V gene, CDR1 is SGHRS and CDR2 is YFSETQ. Trimming pared 0 bases from V and 5 bases from J, leaving 11 bases between. This CDR3 spans 14 amino acids. Incomplete CDR3 DNA: TGCGCCAGCAGCTTGGCTACGGTACGCGAGACC. It yields the protein CASSLATVRET. The entire CDR3 sequence reads CASSLATVRETQYF.

The sample holds many counts of this clone. The junction shows a germline mismatch at one end, possibly a read error. Read sequence stops 3 residues before the CDR3 end, and the germline J gene provides the missing end. The chain links TRBV4-2 to TRBJ1-3; D may be TRBD1 (6 bases). Germline lookup yields CDR1 LGHNA and CDR2 YNFKEQ. The CDR3 runs 16 residues. The sequenced part of the CDR3 DNA is TGCGCCAGCAGCCTAGGTGGGGGCGCGGGTGGAAACACC. As protein: CASSLGGGAGGNT. The CDR3, in full, reads CASSLGGGAGGNTIYF.

This clone was counted ten times or more. The read terminates 3 residues before the CDR3 end, so the remaining end is supplied by the germline J gene. The rearrangement joins TRBV5-1 to TRBJ1-1, with D uncertain. Per the germline V gene, CDR1 is SGHRS and CDR2 is YFSETQ. The CDR3 length is 14 residues. V was shortened by 0 bases and J by 6 bases, with 12 bases between the two germline ends. CDR3 DNA (partial): TGCGCCAGCAGCTTGGATTTTCGAAGCCCTGAA. Amino acids: CASSLDFRSPE. The CDR3, in full, reads CASSLDFRSPEAFF. The full variable domain, its missing parts supplied by reference TRBV5-1 and TRBJ1-1, is KAGVTQTPRYLIKTRGQQVTLSCSPISGHRSVSWYQQTPGQGLQFLFEYFSETQRNKGNFPGRFSGRQFSNSRSEMNVSTLELGDSALYLCASSLDFRSPEAFFGQGTRLTVV.

Within the sample, this clone is medium-sized. The read ends 3 residues early relative to the CDR3; the germline J gene fills the gap. The chain carries TRBV20-1 and TRBJ2-5; TRBD2 matches 13 bases. V was clipped by 7 bases and J by 5 bases; unmatched bases: 10. The CDR3 covers 15 residues. Germline CDR1 is DFQATT and CDR2 is SNEGSKA (reference sequence). Incomplete CDR3 DNA: TGCAGTGTCTTACTAGCGGGGGGGACAGGGGAGACC. Translating gives CSVLLAGGTGET. The CDR3 in its entirety is CSVLLAGGTGETQYF.

This clone showed up many times. The CDR3 is cut off 3 residues early in the read; its end comes from the germline J gene. The rearrangement uses TRBV19 and TRBJ1-1; D might be TRBD1 (6 bases). This CDR3 spans 15 amino acids. Trimming left V 3 bases short and J 3 bases short, with 14 bases between. CDR1 and CDR2 from the germline V gene are LNHDA and SQIVND (reference sequence). The CDR3 is CASSIMAGVDTEAFF. The part of the CDR3 DNA that was read is TGTGCCAGTAGTATTATGGCAGGGGTGGACACTGAA.

This clone was recorded at least ten times. The read is 3 residues too short to cover the CDR3 end, so that end is filled in from the germline J gene. The V gene is TRBV5-4, the J gene TRBJ1-1; D unclear. Per the germline V gene, CDR1 is SGHNT and CDR2 is YYREEE (reference sequence). The V end lost 4 bases, the J end lost 4 bases, and 11 bases lay between the germline ends. The CDR3 is 13 amino acids. CDR3 protein: CASSAPRGTEAFF. Incomplete CDR3 DNA: TGTGCCAGCAGCGCCCCCAGAGGCACTGAA.

This clone was counted at least ten times. The CDR3 end falls 3 residues outside the read, so it is completed with the germline J gene. This chain uses TRBV5-1 with TRBJ1-1; 11 nucleotides line up with TRBD1. The CDR3 sequence is 17 residues long. Trimming took 5 bases from V and 1 from J; bases not matched to a gene: 10. Germline V gives CDR1 SGHRS, CDR2 YFSETQ. CDR3 DNA (partial): TGCGCCAGCAGTTTTAATGGACAGGGGGCATGGAACACTGAA. This codes for CASSFNGQGAWNTE. The full CDR3 reads CASSFNGQGAWNTEAFF.

This clone has at least ten counts. From the germline J gene comes the end of the CDR3, since the read stops 3 residues before it. The V gene is TRBV30, the J gene TRBJ1-2, with D possibly being TRBD1 (5 bases). The CDR3 contains 13 residues. Germline CDR1 reads GTSNPN; CDR2 reads SVGIG (reference sequence). CDR3 sequence: CAWTRGDPPGYTF. The DNA read from the CDR3 is TGTGCCTGGACCAGAGGGGATCCTCCGGGC.

In its sample, this clone was seen many times. The sequence runs out 3 residues before the end of the CDR3; the remainder is reconstructed from the germline J gene. The chain is built from TRBV30 and TRBJ2-7; 7 bases match TRBD1. Trimming removed 3 bases from V and 0 bases from J; junction bases left unmatched: 5. This CDR3 has 14 residues. Germline-derived CDR1 and CDR2 are GTSNPN and SVGIG (reference sequence). The covered CDR3 bases are TGTGCCTGGAGCCCGACAGGGAGCTCCTACGAG. Encoded protein: CAWSPTGSSYE. In full, the CDR3 reads CAWSPTGSSYEQYF.

There are many counts of this clone. The read ends 3 residues shy of where the CDR3 ends; the end is completed using the germline J gene. The chain joins TRBV7-9 to TRBJ2-5; D is undetermined. Germline lookup yields CDR1 SEHNR and CDR2 FQNEAQ (reference sequence). V was shortened by 2 bases and J by 4 bases, with 5 bases between the two germline ends. The CDR3 has 12 residues. CDR3 DNA, as far as it was read: TGTGCCAGCAGCTTACCCTCAGAGACC. It encodes CASSLPSET. The full CDR3 is CASSLPSETQYF.

Ten or more counts support this clone. The CDR3 end is not reached by the read, which stops 3 residues before it; the germline J gene fills it in. The V call is TRBV6-2 or TRBV6-3, the J call TRBJ1-1; the D gene is possibly TRBD1 (5 bases). This CDR3 region has 13 residues. Trimming pared 9 bases from V and 0 bases from J, leaving 11 bases between. Germline CDR1 reads MNHEY; CDR2 reads SVGEGT. The CDR3 sequence: CASEDNMNTEAFF. Partial CDR3 DNA: TGTGCCAGTGAGGACAACATGAACACTGAA.

This clone was recorded many times. The sequence runs out 3 residues before the end of the CDR3; the remainder is reconstructed from the germline J gene. The chain employs TRBV14 and TRBJ1-4, with 7 bases identical to TRBD1. V gave up 6 bases and J gave up 6 bases; unmatched junction bases: 10. CDR1 is SGHDN and CDR2 is FVKESK in the germline V gene. This CDR3 is 15 amino acids long. Incomplete CDR3 DNA: TGTGCCAGCAGTCATCACCGGGACAGAGATGAAAAA. Translated, it gives CASSHHRDRDEK. The CDR3 reads in full as CASSHHRDRDEKLFF.

This clone was seen ten or more times. The read terminates 3 residues ahead of where the CDR3 ends, so the germline J gene completes it. V and J are TRBV2 and TRBJ1-1; TRBD1 matches 9 bases. In germline, CDR1 is SNHLY, CDR2 FYNNEI. The CDR3 consists of 15 residues. The V segment lost 7 bases and the J segment 4 bases; nucleotides outside the gene matches: 10. CDR3 sequence reads: CASTRGQGIGTEAFF. The sequenced CDR3 bases are TGTGCCAGCACTAGAGGACAGGGGATAGGCACTGAA.

This clone came up many times. The read terminates 3 residues before the CDR3 end, so the remaining end is supplied by the germline J gene. The chain has TRBV30 and TRBJ2-7; maybe TRBD2 (5 bases). Germline-derived CDR1 and CDR2 are GTSNPN and SVGIG (reference sequence). The CDR3 sequence is 14 residues long. Trimming removed 0 bases from V and 6 bases from J, with 15 bases in between. This CDR3 is CAWSVLTTMGEQYF. The sequenced CDR3 bases are TGTGCCTGGAGTGTACTGACTACCATGGGCGAG.

In this sample, this clone turned up many times. This CDR3 is CASGHPLSLNEQFF. CDR3 DNA (partial): TGTGCTAGTGGTCATCCCCTTAGCCTGAATGAG. V usage is TRBV12-5 and J usage is TRBJ2-1, with D hard to call. Read data end 3 residues before the CDR3 end; the end is taken from the germline J gene. V lost 5 bases and J 7 bases, leaving 15 bases between the germline ends. Germline V gives CDR1 LGHNT, CDR2 FRNRAP. The CDR3 is made up of 14 amino acids.

In this sample, this clone turned up many times. The read gets to within 3 residues of the CDR3 end, and the germline J gene fills in the rest. The gene calls are TRBV7-8 and TRBJ2-3, with no clear D. CDR1 and CDR2 from the germline V gene are SGHVS and FQNEAQ. CDR3 length: 11 residues. The V end lost 2 bases, the J end lost 6 bases, and 3 bases lay between the germline ends. The CDR3 sequence is CASSLSDTQYF. The CDR3 bases that were read are TGTGCCAGCAGCTTATCGGATACG.

This clone was counted ten times or more. One end of the junction does not line up with germline, which may come from a read error. The CDR3 is cut off 3 residues early in the read; its end comes from the germline J gene. This chain joins TRBV4-2 and TRBJ2-5; TRBD2 might be the D (6 bases). This CDR3 has 15 amino acids. Germline V gene data show CDR1 as LGHNA and CDR2 as YNFKEQ. CDR3 amino acids: CASSQTLAIKETQYF. The CDR3 DNA, read in part, is TGCGCCAGCAGCCAGACACTAGCTATTAAGGAGACC.

Ten or more counts support this clone. The CDR3 goes on 3 residues after the read ends, and that part is filled in from the germline J gene. V gene TRBV20-1 combines with J gene TRBJ1-1; 7 bases are a match to TRBD1. Germline V gene sequence: CDR1 DFQATT, CDR2 SNEGSKA (reference sequence). This CDR3 is built from 12 residues. CDR3 in amino acids: CRAGTVNTEAFF. CDR3 bases read: TGCAGGGCCGGGACAGTGAACACTGAA.

This clone was observed many times. With the read ending 3 residues before the CDR3 end, the germline J gene is used to fill in that end. This chain links TRBV6-1 with TRBJ2-1; TRBD2 matches 8 bases. The length of the CDR3 is 14 residues. V shed 2 bases, J shed 5 bases, and the junction held 2 bases outside the gene matches. Per the germline V gene, CDR1 is MNHNS and CDR2 is SASEGT. CDR3 DNA (partial): TGTGCCAGCAGTGAATGGCGGGGGGACAATGAG. Translated, it gives CASSEWRGDNE. In full, the CDR3 reads CASSEWRGDNEQFF.

This clone was picked up many times. The CDR3 end is not reached by the read, which stops 3 residues before it; the germline J gene fills it in. This chain uses TRBV12-5 with TRBJ2-4; possibly TRBD1 for D (6 bases). Germline V gene data show CDR1 as LGHNT and CDR2 as FRNRAP. The length of the CDR3 is 13 residues. Partial CDR3 DNA: TGTGCTAGTGGTTTGGAGAGAACAGGGTTT. Amino acids: CASGLERTGF. The entire CDR3 protein is CASGLERTGFQYF. Combining the CDR3 with reference TRBV12-5 and TRBJ2-4 gives the whole variable domain DARVTQTPRHKVTEMGQEVTMRCQPILGHNTVFWYRQTMMQGLELLAYFRNRAPLDDSGMPKDRFSAEMPDATLATLKIQPSEPRDSAVYFCASGLERTGFQYFGAGTRLSVL.

This clone was detected ten times or more. This chain's CDR3 is CASSLGLRNEQFF. The part of the CDR3 DNA that was read is TGCGCCAGCAGCTTGGGACTACGCAATGAG. This sequence joins TRBV5-1 and TRBJ2-1; possibly TRBD2 for D (5 bases). The CDR3 end is not reached by the read, which stops 3 residues before it; the germline J gene fills it in. Trimming removed 0 bases at V and 6 bases at J, with 7 bases between. The CDR3 has 13 amino acids. Germline V gene sequence: CDR1 SGHRS, CDR2 YFSETQ.

There are many counts of this clone. The observed sequence ends 3 residues before the CDR3 terminus, with the missing tail filled in from the germline J gene. This chain links TRBV7-9 with TRBJ1-3; possible D gene TRBD1, 6 bases. Trimming took off 5 bases at V and 0 bases at J, with 8 bases between the two ends. CDR3 length: 14 residues. The V gene's germline CDR1 is SEHNR and CDR2 FQNEAQ (reference sequence). This CDR3 is CASSGQSSGNTIYF. The covered CDR3 bases are TGTGCCAGCAGCGGACAGAGCTCTGGAAACACC.

This clone was observed many times. The sequence runs out 3 residues before the end of the CDR3; the remainder is reconstructed from the germline J gene. This sequence joins TRBV20-1 and TRBJ1-1; D may be TRBD1 (5 bases). Germline assignment: CDR1 DFQATT and CDR2 SNEGSKA (reference sequence). The CDR3 has 16 residues. Trimming pared 6 bases from V and 0 bases from J, leaving 20 bases between. The part of the CDR3 DNA that was read is TGCAGTGCCCTTTCCTCGGGGGGGACTATGAACACTGAA. Translated, it gives CSALSSGGTMNTE. In full, the CDR3 reads CSALSSGGTMNTEAFF.

Ten or more counts support this clone. The read halts 3 residues ahead of the CDR3 end, with the missing end drawn from the germline J gene. The J gene is TRBJ2-4, the V gene TRBV29-1, with 7 positions matching TRBD1. Germline V gene data show CDR1 as SQVTM and CDR2 as ANQGSEA. The CDR3 is made up of 12 amino acids. Partial CDR3 DNA: TGCAGCGTTGTAGGGACAGATAATGGT. This gives the protein CSVVGTDNG. In full, the CDR3 is CSVVGTDNGQYF.

This clone was observed at least ten times. The read ends 3 residues before the CDR3 terminus; that terminus is restored from the germline J gene. This chain uses TRBV30 with TRBJ1-6; possible D gene TRBD1, 5 bases. This CDR3 is built from 14 residues. Germline CDR1 is GTSNPN and CDR2 is SVGIG (reference sequence). V was trimmed by 0 bases and J by 8 bases, leaving 11 bases between them. The covered CDR3 bases are TGTGCCTGGAGTGTAACCAGGGAAGATTCACCC. It translates to CAWSVTREDSP. The entire CDR3 reads CAWSVTREDSPLHF.